This record concerns one T cell receptor (beta chain) sequence. Its antigen is unknown. The input lacks base qualities; no much larger clone sits a single base away. The data are from a study of blood T cell repertoires in COVID-19 (TCRdb year 2020). Describing the broader study: Samples from collaborators originated in the United States, Italy and Spain and spanned both the acute and convalescent phases of COVID-19. Where available, HLA class I and class II types were taken from metadata supplied by the sample provider and were not determined by assay-based typing. The repertoires were made available in a free public database intended to serve as a resource for research on the immune response to SARS-CoV-2. The prospective study material was composed of cDNA or gDNA derived from T cells, B-cell-depleted T cells, or PBMCs. Nearly every sample came with metadata listing a de-identified subject ID, COVID-19 status, age in years and sex. The dataset comprised deeply sampled blood TCRbeta repertoires from subjects exposed to, actively infected with, or recovered from COVID-19. The samples were drawn from two sources: the first 160 participants of the ongoing ImmuneRACE study, and 1,000 to 1,500 subjects contributed by 6 global collaborators.

Participants in the prospective study were enrolled through a virtual design, were aged roughly 18 to 100 years, and lived in roughly 24 United States geographic areas. In the prospective study, participants were assigned to cohorts based on the clinical history participants reported in a screening survey and a study questionnaire. Recovered participants in ImmuneRACE Cohort 3 were defined as having two consecutive negative NP/OP PCR tests, clearance from a healthcare professional, or resolution of symptoms. In the prospective study, whole blood, serum and a nasopharyngeal or oropharyngeal swab were collected from each participant by mobile phlebotomists. Additional blood draws and questionnaires over an approximately two-month period could optionally be provided by prospective study participants. Before DNA extraction, blood samples from the prospective study were shipped at room temperature or frozen.

General conclusions and limits of the study: The quantity of clinical and demographic metadata differed by source and by participant and was supplied without curation.

The immunoSEQ Assay, a bias-controlled multiplex PCR, was used to amplify TCRbeta CDR3 regions from genomic DNA. Per the authors' processing: Nucleated cell counts per sample were estimated from amplification of reference gene primers within the assay. Sequence reads were collapsed and filtered to measure the absolute abundance of every unique TCRbeta CDR3 rearrangement. For each sample, productive Simpson clonality was calculated as the square root of Simpson's diversity index across productive rearrangements. Held by TCRdb, this immuneACCESS table contains in-frame sequences only and omits some clones. Under half of the omission traces to an unresolved V gene where checked; the cause of the rest is unknown. V and J calls and clone size follow that table, whereas D and trimming were derived from the DNA. The sample table shows about 440,000 clones, and 90% are seen once. The top ten clones comprise 0.6% of the sample.

This receptor was obtained from a man aged 18 to 30 who had recovered from COVID-19. The sample comprised PBMCs or T cells enriched from blood (not recorded which).

The nucleotide sequence reads TGTGCCAGCAGTAGGGACAGGGGGCGAGAAAAACTGTTTTTT. Its amino acids are CASSRDRGREKLFF. The sequence joins TRBV2 to TRBJ1-4, with 12 bases in between that match TRBD1. Here V drops 5 bases and J drops 8 bases, and the junction holds 3 bases not matched to any gene. CDR1 SNHLY and CDR2 FYNNEI are derived from the germline V gene. Including the terminal cysteine and phenylalanine, the CDR3 comprises 14 residues. The read is trimmed to its CDR3 DNA, 42 bases read in frame from base 1.